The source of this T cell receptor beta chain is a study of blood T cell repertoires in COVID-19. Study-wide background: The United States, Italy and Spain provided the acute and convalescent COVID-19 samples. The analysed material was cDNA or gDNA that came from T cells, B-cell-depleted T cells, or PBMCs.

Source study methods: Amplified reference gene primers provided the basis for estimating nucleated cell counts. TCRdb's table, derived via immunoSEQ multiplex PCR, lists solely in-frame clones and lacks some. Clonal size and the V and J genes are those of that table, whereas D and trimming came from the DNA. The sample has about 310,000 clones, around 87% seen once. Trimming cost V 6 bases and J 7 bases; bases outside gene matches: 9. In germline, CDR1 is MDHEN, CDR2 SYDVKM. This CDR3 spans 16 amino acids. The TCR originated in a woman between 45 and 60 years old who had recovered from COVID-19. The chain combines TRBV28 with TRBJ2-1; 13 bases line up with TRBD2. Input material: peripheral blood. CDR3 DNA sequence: TGTGCCAGCAGCGGCACTAGCGGGAGGGCGGGGAATGAGCAGTTCTTC. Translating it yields CASSGTSGRAGNEQFF.